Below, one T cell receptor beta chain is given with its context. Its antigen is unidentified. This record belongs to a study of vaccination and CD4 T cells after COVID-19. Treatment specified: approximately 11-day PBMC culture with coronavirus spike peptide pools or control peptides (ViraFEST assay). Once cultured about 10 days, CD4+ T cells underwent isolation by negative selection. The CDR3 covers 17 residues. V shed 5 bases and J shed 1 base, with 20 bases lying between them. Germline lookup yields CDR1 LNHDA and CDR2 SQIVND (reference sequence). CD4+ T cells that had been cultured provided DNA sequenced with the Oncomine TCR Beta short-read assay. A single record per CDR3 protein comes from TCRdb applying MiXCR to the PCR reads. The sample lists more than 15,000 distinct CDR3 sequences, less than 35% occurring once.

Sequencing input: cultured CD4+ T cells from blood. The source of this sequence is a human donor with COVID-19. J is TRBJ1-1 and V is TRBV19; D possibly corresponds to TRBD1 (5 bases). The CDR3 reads CASSSPGEVLPNTEAFF. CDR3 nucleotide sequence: TGTGCCAGTAGTTCACCGGGGGAGGTCCTTCCGAACACTGAAGCTTTCTTT.